The rows below give T cell receptor beta chains drawn from one sample of a study of T cells in Graves' hyperthyroidism and ophthalmopathy. TCRdb independently ran MiXCR on the multiplex PCR reads; one entry per CDR3 protein. This sample has about 290,000 distinct CDR3 sequences, with roughly 15% found just once. The sequenced sample was blood. The source of these receptors is a woman aged 40 to 55 with Graves' hyperthyroidism. Each CDR3 is given with its conserved first and last residue. Fields, in order: clone size, D gene, J gene, V gene, CDR3 DNA, CDR3 protein. A D gene is named only where the DNA matches it firmly. Clone size is not always given. Where it is, it says once, few, many or a class for expanded clones.

>many|TRBD2|TRBJ2-2|TRBV28
TGTGCCAGCAGTTTATGGGGACTAGCGGTAAACACCGGGGAGCTGTTTTTT
CASSLWGLAVNTGELFF
>.|.|TRBJ2-5|TRBV6-2/TRBV6-3
TGTGCCAGCAGTTATTTACCGCAAGAGACCCAGTACTTC
CASSYLPQETQYF
>many|.|TRBJ1-4|TRBV9
TGTGCCAGCAGCCCAGGTGGGGGAGATGAAAAACTGTTTTTT
CASSPGGGDEKLFF
>many|.|TRBJ1-2|TRBV6-1
TGTGCCAGCAGTGAAGCGCCAGGGGACTATGGCTACACCTTC
CASSEAPGDYGYTF
>many|.|TRBJ1-2|TRBV7-2
TGTGCCAGCAACCCCCCGGGTAACTATGGCTACACCTTC
CASNPPGNYGYTF
>many|TRBD1|TRBJ1-1|TRBV7-9
TGTGCCAGCAGCCAACAGGGGGTTGAAGCTTTCTTT
CASSQQGVEAFF
>many|TRBD1|TRBJ1-1|TRBV28
TGTGCCAGCAGTTTAGGGGCAGGGGGTCGCGCTGAAGCTTTCTTT
CASSLGAGGRAEAFF
>many|.|TRBJ1-2|TRBV12-3/TRBV12-4
TGTGCCAGCAGTTTAACCCTAGTGGACGGTGGCTACACCTTC
CASSLTLVDGGYTF
>many|.|TRBJ1-3|TRBV3-1
TGTGCCAGCAGCCAAAGCTCTGGAAACACCATATATTTT
CASSQSSGNTIYF
>few|.|TRBJ2-1|TRBV7-2
TGTGCCAGCAGCCCTTGGGGGGGGGCCGGGGGTGAGCAGTTCTTC
CASSPWGGAGGEQFF